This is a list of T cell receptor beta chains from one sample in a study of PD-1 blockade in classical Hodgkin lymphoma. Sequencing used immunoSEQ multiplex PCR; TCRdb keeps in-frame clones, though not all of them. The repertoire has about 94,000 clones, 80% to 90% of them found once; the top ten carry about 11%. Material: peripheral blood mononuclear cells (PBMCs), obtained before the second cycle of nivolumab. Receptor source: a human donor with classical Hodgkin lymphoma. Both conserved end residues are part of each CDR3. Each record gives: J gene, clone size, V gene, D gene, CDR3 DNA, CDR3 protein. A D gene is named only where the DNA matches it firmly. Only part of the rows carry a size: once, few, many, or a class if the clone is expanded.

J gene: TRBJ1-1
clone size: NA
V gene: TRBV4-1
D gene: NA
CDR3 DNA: TGCGCCAGCAGCCTCAACCCGGGGTTCGGCACTGAAGCTTTCTTT
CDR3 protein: CASSLNPGFGTEAFF

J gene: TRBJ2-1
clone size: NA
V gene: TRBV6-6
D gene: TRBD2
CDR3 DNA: TGTGCCAGCAGGGCTAGCGGGGGGGCCAATGAGCAGTTCTTC
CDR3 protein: CASRASGGANEQFF

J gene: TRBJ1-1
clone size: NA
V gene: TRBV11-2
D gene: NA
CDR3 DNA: TGTGCCAGCAGCTTAGTGTCAAGCACTGAAGCTTTCTTT
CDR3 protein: CASSLVSSTEAFF

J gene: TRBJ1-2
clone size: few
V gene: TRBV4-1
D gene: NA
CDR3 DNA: TGCGCCAGCAGCCAGGGGATTGGGCGGAACTATGGCTACACCTTC
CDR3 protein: CASSQGIGRNYGYTF

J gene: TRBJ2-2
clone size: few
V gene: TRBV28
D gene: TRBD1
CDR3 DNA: TGTGCCAGCAGTTTCTCGGCCGGGACAGGGCAAACCGGGGAGCTGTTTTTT
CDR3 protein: CASSFSAGTGQTGELFF

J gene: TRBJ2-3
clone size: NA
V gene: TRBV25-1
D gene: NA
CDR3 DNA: TGTGCCAGCAGTGAATGGCTAGTCGGCACAGATACGCAGTATTTT
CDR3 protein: CASSEWLVGTDTQYF

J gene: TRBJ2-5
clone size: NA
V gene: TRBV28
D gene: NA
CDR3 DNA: TGTGCCAGCAGTTTGCCGGGGGACAACCAAGAGACCCAGTACTTC
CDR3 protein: CASSLPGDNQETQYF

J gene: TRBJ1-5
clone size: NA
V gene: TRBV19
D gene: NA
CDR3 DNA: TGTGCCAGTACGTTGGGCACACAAATTAATCAGCCCCAGCATTTT
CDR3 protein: CASTLGTQINQPQHF

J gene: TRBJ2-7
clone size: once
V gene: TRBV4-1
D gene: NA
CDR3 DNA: TGCGCCAGCAGCCAAGGTGGGACCCACCTGGGGGTCTACGAGCAGTACTTC
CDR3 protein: CASSQGGTHLGVYEQYF

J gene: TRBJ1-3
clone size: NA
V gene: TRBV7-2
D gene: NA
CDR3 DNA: TGTGCCAGCAGCCAAACAGGGCACTCTGGAAACACCATATATTTT
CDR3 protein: CASSQTGHSGNTIYF

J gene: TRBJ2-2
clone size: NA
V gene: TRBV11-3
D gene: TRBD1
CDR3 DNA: TGTGCCAGCAGCTTCTCCTCCGGGACAGGTTACACCGGGGAGCTGTTTTTT
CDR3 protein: CASSFSSGTGYTGELFF

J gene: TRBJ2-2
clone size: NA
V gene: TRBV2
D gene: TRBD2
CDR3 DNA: TGTGCCATTAACCCGCGGGAGGGCCATAGCGGGGAGCTGTTTTTT
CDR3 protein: CAINPREGHSGELFF

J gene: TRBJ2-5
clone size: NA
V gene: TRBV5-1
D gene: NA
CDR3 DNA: TGCGCCAGCAGCTTGACCGGACCAAGTGAGACCCAGTACTTC
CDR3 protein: CASSLTGPSETQYF

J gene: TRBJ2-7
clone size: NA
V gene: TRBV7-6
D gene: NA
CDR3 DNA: TGTGCCAGCAGCTTAATCGGGATCGCCCGGGAGCAGTACTTC
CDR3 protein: CASSLIGIAREQYF

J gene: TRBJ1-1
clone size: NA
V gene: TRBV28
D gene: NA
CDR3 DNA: TGTGCCAGCAGTTTTTCGGCGGGAAGGGCTTTCTTT
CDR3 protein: CASSFSAGRAFF

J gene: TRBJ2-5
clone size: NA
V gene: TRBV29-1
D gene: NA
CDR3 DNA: TGCAGCGTTGTCCGGGAGACCCAGTACTTC
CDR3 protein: CSVVRETQYF

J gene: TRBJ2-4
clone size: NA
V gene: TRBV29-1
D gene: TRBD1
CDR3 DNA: TGCAGCGTTGAAGAGGCCCACAGGGGGCTCTACATTCAGTACTTC
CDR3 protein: CSVEEAHRGLYIQYF

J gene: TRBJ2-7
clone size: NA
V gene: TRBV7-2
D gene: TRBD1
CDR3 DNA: TGTGCCAGCCAGGTAGGGGGCTCCGAGCAGTACTTC
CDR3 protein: CASQVGGSEQYF

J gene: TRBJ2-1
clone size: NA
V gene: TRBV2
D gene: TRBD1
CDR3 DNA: TGTGCCAGCAGTCCCAACCCGGACAGGGAGCAGTTCTTC
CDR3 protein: CASSPNPDREQFF

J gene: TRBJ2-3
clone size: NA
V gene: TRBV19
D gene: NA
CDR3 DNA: TGTGCCAGTAGTATCGGCAGTGGTTTGGATACGCAGTATTTT
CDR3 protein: CASSIGSGLDTQYF

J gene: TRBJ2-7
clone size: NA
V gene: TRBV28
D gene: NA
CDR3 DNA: TGTGCCAGCAGTCCCCGGGACCTCTCCTACGAGCAGTACTTC
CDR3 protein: CASSPRDLSYEQYF

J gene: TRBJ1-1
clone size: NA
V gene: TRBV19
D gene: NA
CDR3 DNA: TGTGCCAGTTCTAGGGGGTTTGCAGGCGGGACGATGAACACTGAAGCTTTCTTT
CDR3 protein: CASSRGFAGGTMNTEAFF

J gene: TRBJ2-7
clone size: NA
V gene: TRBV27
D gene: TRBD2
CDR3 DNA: TGTGCCAGCAGCTCTACCGGGACTAGCTCCTCCGAGCAGTACTTC
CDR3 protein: CASSSTGTSSSEQYF

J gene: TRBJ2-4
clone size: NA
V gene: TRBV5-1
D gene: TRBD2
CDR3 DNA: TGCGCCAGCAGCTCCGGGACTAGCGGGAGGGCCAGCTTC
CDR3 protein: CASSSGTSGRASF

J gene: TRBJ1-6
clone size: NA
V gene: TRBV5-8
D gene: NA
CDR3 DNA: TGTGCCAGCAGCTCCGTGGCTTCACCCCTCCACTTT
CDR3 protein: CASSSVASPLHF

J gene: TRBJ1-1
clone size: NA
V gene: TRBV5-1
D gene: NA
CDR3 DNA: TGCGCCAGCAGCTTGGGGGCTGAAGCTTTCTTT
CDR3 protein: CASSLGAEAFF

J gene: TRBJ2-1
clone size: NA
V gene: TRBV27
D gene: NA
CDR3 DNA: TGTGCCAGCAGTTTATCGTCGGACGTGGATGAGCAGTTCTTC
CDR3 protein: CASSLSSDVDEQFF

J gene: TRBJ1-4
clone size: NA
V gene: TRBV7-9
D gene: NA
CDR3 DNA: TGTGCCAGCAGCTCTACAGGGATAAACTGGGAAAAACTGTTTTTT
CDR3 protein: CASSSTGINWEKLFF

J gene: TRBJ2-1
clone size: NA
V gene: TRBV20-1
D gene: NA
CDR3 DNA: TGCAGTGCCAGCCCGGAGATACTGGGCTTCTTC
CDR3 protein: CSASPEILGFF

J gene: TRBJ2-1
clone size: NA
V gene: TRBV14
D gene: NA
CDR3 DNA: TGTGCCAGCAGCGTCCTCAATGAGCAGTTCTTC
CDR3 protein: CASSVLNEQFF

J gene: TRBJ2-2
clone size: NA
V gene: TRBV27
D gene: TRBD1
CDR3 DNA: TGTGCCAGCACCCGAGGGACAGGGAGTGGCGGGGAGCTGTTTTTT
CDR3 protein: CASTRGTGSGGELFF

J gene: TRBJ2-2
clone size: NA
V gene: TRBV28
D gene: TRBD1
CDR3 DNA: TGTGCCAGCAGTTTATCGGTAGGGCAGGGGGCCGGGGAGCTGTTTTTT
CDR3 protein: CASSLSVGQGAGELFF

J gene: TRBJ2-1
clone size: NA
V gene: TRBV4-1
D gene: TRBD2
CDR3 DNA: TGCGCCAGCAGCCAAGATGGTGGCGGGAGGGCCCCCTACAATGAGCAGTTCTTC
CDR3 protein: CASSQDGGGRAPYNEQFF

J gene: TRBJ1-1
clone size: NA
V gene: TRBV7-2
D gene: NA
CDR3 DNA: TGTGCCAGCAGCTCCGAACCGGGACACTTACGTGAAGCTTTCTTT
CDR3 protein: CASSSEPGHLREAFF

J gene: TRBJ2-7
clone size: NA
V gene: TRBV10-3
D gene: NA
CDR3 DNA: TGTGCCACTAGCTCCTACGAGCAGTACTTC
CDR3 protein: CATSSYEQYF

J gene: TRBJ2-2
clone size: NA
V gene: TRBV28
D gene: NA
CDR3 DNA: TGTGCCAGCGGGGCGGAACTAGGTATTGTTACCGGGGAGCTGTTTTTT
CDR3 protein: CASGAELGIVTGELFF

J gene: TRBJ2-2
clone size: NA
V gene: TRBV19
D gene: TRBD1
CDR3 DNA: TGTGCCAGTAGTAAACAACCGGGACAGGGGAGCACCGGGGAGCTGTTTTTT
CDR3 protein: CASSKQPGQGSTGELFF

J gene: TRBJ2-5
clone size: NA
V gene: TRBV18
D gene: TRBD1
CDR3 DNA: TGTGCCAGCTCTGCCGGGACAGGGTCTCAGGTAGAGACCCAGTACTTC
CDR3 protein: CASSAGTGSQVETQYF

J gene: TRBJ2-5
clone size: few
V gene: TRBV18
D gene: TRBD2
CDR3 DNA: TGTGCCAGCTCCCACCACGGCGGGAGGCAAGAGACCCAGTACTTC
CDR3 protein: CASSHHGGRQETQYF

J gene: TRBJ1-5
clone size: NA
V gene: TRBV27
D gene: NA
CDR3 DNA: TGTGCCAGCAGTTTGGCAGGGATTGGGCCCCAGCATTTT
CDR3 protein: CASSLAGIGPQHF

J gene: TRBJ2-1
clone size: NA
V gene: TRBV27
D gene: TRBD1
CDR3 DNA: TGTGCCAGCAGAAGGGGCCCCCCAGGGGGCGAGCAGTTCTTC
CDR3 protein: CASRRGPPGGEQFF

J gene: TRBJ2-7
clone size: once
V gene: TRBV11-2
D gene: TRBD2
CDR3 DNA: TGTGCCAGCAGCTTAGGCGGACTAGCCTCCTACGAGCAGTACTTC
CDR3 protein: CASSLGGLASYEQYF

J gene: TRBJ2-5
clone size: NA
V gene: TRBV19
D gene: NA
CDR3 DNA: TGTGCCAGTAGTATAAGTCCGGGACAAGTAGAGACCCAGTACTTC
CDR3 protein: CASSISPGQVETQYF

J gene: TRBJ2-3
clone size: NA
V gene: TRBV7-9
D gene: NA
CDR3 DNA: TGTGCCAGCAGCTTAGAGAGAGATTGGTGGCGGGGCACAGATACGCAGTATTTT
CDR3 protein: CASSLERDWWRGTDTQYF

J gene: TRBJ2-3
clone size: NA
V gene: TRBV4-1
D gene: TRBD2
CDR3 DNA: TGCGCCAGCAGCCAAGGTAGCGGGGGGAACACAGATACGCAGTATTTT
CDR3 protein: CASSQGSGGNTDTQYF

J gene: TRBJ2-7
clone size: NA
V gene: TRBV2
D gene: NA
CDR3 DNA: TGTGCCAGCAGTACCGGGTCTTCCTACGAGCAGTACTTC
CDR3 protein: CASSTGSSYEQYF

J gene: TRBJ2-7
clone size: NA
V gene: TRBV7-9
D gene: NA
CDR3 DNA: TGTGCCAGCAGCTTAAGTCAGAGCTACGAGCAGTACTTC
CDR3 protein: CASSLSQSYEQYF

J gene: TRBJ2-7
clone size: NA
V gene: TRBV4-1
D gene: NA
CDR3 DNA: TGCGCCAGCAGCCAAGTCCAAGGACTTCTTTACGAGCAGTACTTC
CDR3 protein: CASSQVQGLLYEQYF

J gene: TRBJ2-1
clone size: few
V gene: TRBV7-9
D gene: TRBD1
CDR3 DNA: TGTGCCAGCAGCTTAGCTTGGACAGGGAGCGTTGAGCAGTTCTTC
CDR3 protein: CASSLAWTGSVEQFF

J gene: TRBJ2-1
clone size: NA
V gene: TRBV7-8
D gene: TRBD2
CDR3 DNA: TGTGCCAGCAGCTTAGCGCCGCGGGGGGGAAATGAGCAGTTCTTC
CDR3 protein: CASSLAPRGGNEQFF

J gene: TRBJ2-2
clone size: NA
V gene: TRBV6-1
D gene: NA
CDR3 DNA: TGTGCCAGCAGTGAAGCGCTTCTGCTCACCGGGGAGCTGTTTTTT
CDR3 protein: CASSEALLLTGELFF

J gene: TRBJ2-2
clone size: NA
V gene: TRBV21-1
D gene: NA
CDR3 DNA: TGTGCCAGCCTGCGACAGGGCCACACCGGGGAGCTGTTTTTT
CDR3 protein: CASLRQGHTGELFF

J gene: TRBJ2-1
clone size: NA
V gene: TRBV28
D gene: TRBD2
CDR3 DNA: TGTGCCAGCACTATAGTGACTAGCGGGGGGGCTGGGAATGAGCAGTTCTTC
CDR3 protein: CASTIVTSGGAGNEQFF

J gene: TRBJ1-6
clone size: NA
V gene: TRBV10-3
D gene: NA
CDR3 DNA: TGTGCCATCAGTGAGTCGGGGAGCTCCTATAATTCACCCCTCCACTTT
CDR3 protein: CAISESGSSYNSPLHF